This passage covers 10 T cell receptor beta chains from one sample sequenced in a study of Tregs in tolerant kidney transplant recipients. TCRdb keeps only in-frame clones here, not all; method: immunoSEQ multiplex PCR. The sample includes nearly 15,000 clones, around 80% of them seen just once. The specimen was Tregs from blood, collected before the transplant. All receptors come from a human donor who received a combined kidney and bone marrow transplant.

This sequence joins TRBV5-1 and TRBJ1-4, with 9 bases aligning to TRBD1. The germline CDR1 and CDR2 sequences are SGHRS and YFSETQ. The ends lost 3 bases at V and 0 bases at J; junction bases unmatched: 0. This CDR3 has 15 amino acids. In nucleotides, the CDR3 is TGCGCCAGCAGCTGGACAGGGGCAACTAATGAAAAACTGTTTTTT. The encoded protein is CASSWTGATNEKLFF. Filled out from reference TRBV5-1 and TRBJ1-4, the complete variable domain reads KAGVTQTPRYLIKTRGQQVTLSCSPISGHRSVSWYQQTPGQGLQFLFEYFSETQRNKGNFPGRFSGRQFSNSRSEMNVSTLELGDSALYLCASSWTGATNEKLFFGSGTQLSVL.

This clone was recorded once. CDR3 sequence (DNA): TGTGCCAGCAGTCTAGCGGGGGGTTTTGGGTACGAGCAGTACTTC. It is translated as CASSLAGGFGYEQYF. The rearrangement uses TRBV2 and TRBJ2-7, with TRBD2 matching 11 bases. Germline CDR1 and CDR2: SNHLY and FYNNEI. The CDR3 length is 15 residues. Germline trimming cut 5 bases from V and 4 bases from J; bases unmatched to any gene: 7. Drawing the rest from reference TRBV2 and TRBJ2-7, the complete variable domain is EPEVTQTPSHQVTQMGQEVILRCVPISNHLYFYWYRQILGQKVEFLVSFYNNEISEKSEIFDDQFSVERPDGSNFTLKIRSTKLEDSAMYFCASSLAGGFGYEQYFGPGTRLTVT.

The chain is built from TRBV4-1 and TRBJ1-4, with D tentatively TRBD1 (6 bases). Germline CDR1 MGHRA, CDR2 YSYEKL. With 4 bases removed from V and 6 bases from J, the gap between germline ends came to 9 bases. There are 13 residues in the CDR3. CDR3 sequence reads: CASSLRTDEKLFF. CDR3 nucleotides: TGCGCCAGCAGCCTACGGACAGATGAAAAACTGTTTTTT.

Worth noting for this clone: The junction differs from germline at one of its ends, possibly a read error. The V gene is TRBV6-1, the J gene TRBJ1-3; no reliable D call. Germline V gene lookup returns CDR1 MNHNS and CDR2 SASEGT. The CDR3 sequence is 13 residues long. The CDR3, as DNA: TGTGCCTGCAGCCGAGGAGCTGGAAACACCATATATTTT. It encodes CACSRGAGNTIYF.

This sequence joins TRBV7-6 and TRBJ2-1, with 7 bases that match TRBD2. The CDR3 runs 16 residues. CDR1 and CDR2 from the germline V gene are SGHVS and FNYEAQ. Trimming removed 4 bases from V and 6 bases from J; junction bases left unmatched: 12. The CDR3 loop reads CASSSPLSGELNEQFF. CDR3 coding DNA: TGTGCCAGCAGCTCACCCTTGAGCGGGGAACTCAATGAGCAGTTCTTC.

This chain connects TRBV28 to TRBJ1-5; D is uncertain. This CDR3 spans 13 amino acids. Germline CDR1 is MDHEN and CDR2 is SYDVKM. The V and J ends lost 5 bases and 4 bases respectively, with 9 bases between them. The CDR3 protein is CASSPPRNQPQHF. The CDR3 DNA is TGTGCCAGCAGTCCCCCGAGGAATCAGCCCCAGCATTTT.

The V gene is TRBV10-1, the J gene TRBJ1-3, with 7 bases that match TRBD1. The CDR3 contains 16 residues. Germline V gene sequence: CDR1 WNHNN, CDR2 SYGVQD (reference sequence). Losses at the gene ends were 4 bases for V and 0 bases for J; bases not matched to a gene: 6. CDR3 DNA sequence: TGCGCCAGCAGTGCCGACTGGACAGGCTCTGGAAACACCATATATTTT. Its protein product is CASSADWTGSGNTIYF.

The gene calls are TRBV6-1 and TRBJ2-7; 9 bases align to TRBD1. The J segment lost 3 bases and the V segment lost 5 bases, leaving 5 bases of the junction unmatched. The CDR3 sequence is 14 residues long. Germline-derived CDR1 and CDR2 are MNHNS and SASEGT. In nucleotides, the CDR3 is TGTGCCAGCAGTTTCGACAGGGGGAGCTACGAGCAGTACTTC. Residues: CASSFDRGSYEQYF.

The V and J genes are TRBV2 and TRBJ1-2; 7 bases map to TRBD1. The ends lost 8 bases at V and 3 bases at J; junction bases unmatched: 0. The CDR3 has 11 residues. CDR1 SNHLY and CDR2 FYNNEI come from the germline V gene. CDR3 bases: TGTGCCAGCGGGACAGACTATGGCTACACCTTC. This sequence encodes CASGTDYGYTF. The full variable domain, in which reference TRBV2 and TRBJ1-2 provide the parts outside the CDR3, is EPEVTQTPSHQVTQMGQEVILRCVPISNHLYFYWYRQILGQKVEFLVSFYNNEISEKSEIFDDQFSVERPDGSNFTLKIRSTKLEDSAMYFCASGTDYGYTFGSGTRLTVV.

V usage is TRBV5-1 and J usage is TRBJ1-1; 10 nucleotides agree with TRBD1. There are 17 residues in the CDR3. The germline gives CDR1 SGHRS, CDR2 YFSETQ. Losses at the gene ends were 0 bases for V and 3 bases for J; bases not matched to a gene: 8. The CDR3 loop is CASSLVAGQGVDTEAFF. For the CDR3, the DNA is TGCGCCAGCAGCTTGGTAGCTGGACAGGGGGTTGACACTGAAGCTTTCTTT.